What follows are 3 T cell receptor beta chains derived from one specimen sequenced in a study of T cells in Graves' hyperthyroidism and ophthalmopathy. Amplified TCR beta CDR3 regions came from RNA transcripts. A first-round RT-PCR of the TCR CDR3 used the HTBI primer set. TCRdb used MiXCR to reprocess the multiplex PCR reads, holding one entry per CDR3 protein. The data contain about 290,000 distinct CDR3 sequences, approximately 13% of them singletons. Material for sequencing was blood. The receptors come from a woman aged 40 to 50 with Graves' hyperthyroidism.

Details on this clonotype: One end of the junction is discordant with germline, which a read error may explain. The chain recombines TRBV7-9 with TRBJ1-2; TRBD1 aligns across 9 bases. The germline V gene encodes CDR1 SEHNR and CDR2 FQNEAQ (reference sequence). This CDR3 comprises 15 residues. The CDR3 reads CASGFVGQGNYGYTF. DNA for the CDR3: TGTGCCAGCGGCTTTGTCGGACAGGGGAACTATGGCTACACCTTC.

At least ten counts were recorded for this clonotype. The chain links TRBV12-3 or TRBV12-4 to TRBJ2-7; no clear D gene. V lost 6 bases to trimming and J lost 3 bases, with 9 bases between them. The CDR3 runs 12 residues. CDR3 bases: TGTGCCAGCAGCCCCTTGGGCTACGAGCAGTACTTC. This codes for CASSPLGYEQYF.

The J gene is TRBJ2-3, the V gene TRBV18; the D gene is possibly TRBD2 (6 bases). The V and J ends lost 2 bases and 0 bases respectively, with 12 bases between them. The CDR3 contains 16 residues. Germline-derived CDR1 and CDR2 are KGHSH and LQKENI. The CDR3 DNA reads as TGTGCCAGCTCACCATTGGCGGGGCGAAGCACAGATACGCAGTATTTT. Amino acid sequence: CASSPLAGRSTDTQYF.